A single sample gave rise to the 31 T cell receptor beta chains below, sequenced in a study of blood T cell repertoires in COVID-19. Produced via immunoSEQ multiplex PCR; TCRdb's table is partial and in-frame only. The sample has roughly 190,000 clones, about 77% seen once; the top ten hold 17%. Sequencing used PBMCs or T cells enriched from blood (not recorded which). These receptors were collected from a woman aged 45-65 years with acute COVID-19.

The rearrangement uses TRBV24-1 and TRBJ1-1; TRBD1 agrees at 7 bases. The junction had 12 bases not matched to a gene; V was cut back by 7 bases and J by 5 bases. The CDR3 covers 15 residues. Germline CDR1 reads KGHDR; CDR2 reads SFDVKD. The CDR3 reads CATSAETTGVTEAFF. The CDR3 DNA follows: TGTGCCACCAGCGCCGAAACTACAGGGGTTACTGAAGCTTTCTTT.

The J gene is TRBJ1-5, the V gene TRBV6-2 or TRBV6-3, with no clear D. This CDR3 contains 13 residues. V shed 2 bases and J shed 6 bases, with 8 bases lying between them. In germline, CDR1 is MNHEY, CDR2 SVGEGT. CDR3 bases: TGTGCCAGCAGTTACCCTATTGCTCAGCCCCAGCATTTT. This gives the protein CASSYPIAQPQHF.

This rearrangement joins TRBV6-2 or TRBV6-3 to TRBJ2-3; 9 nucleotides match TRBD2. The CDR3 covers 18 residues. The V and J ends lost 3 bases and 0 bases, in that order; junction bases with no gene match: 10. Germline V gene sequence: CDR1 MNHEY, CDR2 SVGEGT. The CDR3 spells CASSYPNPGLASTDTQYF. The CDR3 nucleotides are TGTGCCAGCAGTTATCCAAATCCGGGACTAGCTAGCACAGATACGCAGTATTTT.

The chain couples TRBV9 to TRBJ2-2, with a tentative D call TRBD2 (6 bases). The CDR3 is made up of 14 amino acids. Per germline, CDR1 SGDLS and CDR2 YYNGEE. Trimming removed 3 bases from V and 6 bases from J, with 12 bases in between. CDR3 DNA: TGTGCCAGCAGCGGGCTTCGGGGGTCCGGGGAGCTGTTTTTT. Translating gives CASSGLRGSGELFF.

The CDR3 region is CASSKQGAGYGYTF. The CDR3, as DNA: TGTGCCAGCAGCAAACAGGGGGCAGGCTATGGCTACACCTTC. This rearrangement joins TRBV3-1 (or the pseudogene TRBV3-2) to TRBJ1-2; 9 nucleotides agree with TRBD1. CDR1 and CDR2 (germline): LGHDT, YNNKEL (reference sequence). The CDR3 has 14 residues. The V segment lost 5 bases and the J segment 4 bases; nucleotides outside the gene matches: 5.

Written as DNA, the CDR3 is TGTGCCAGCAGCGGGGACAATCGGGAGACCCAGTACTTC. Translation: CASSGDNRETQYF. V and J are TRBV7-2 and TRBJ2-5; D might be TRBD1 (6 bases). The V gene lost 5 bases and the J gene lost 5 bases, with 12 bases spanning the gap. The CDR3 sequence is 13 residues long. CDR1 SGHTA and CDR2 FQGNSA come from the germline V gene.

The J gene is TRBJ2-5, the V gene TRBV2, with a tentative D call TRBD2 (6 bases). Germline lookup yields CDR1 SNHLY and CDR2 FYNNEI. V lost 2 bases and J lost 4, with 8 bases in between. The CDR3 is made up of 13 amino acids. The CDR3 DNA is TGTGCCAGCAGTGAACTAGCGCTAGAGACCCAGTACTTC. Its translation: CASSELALETQYF.

The rearrangement uses TRBV19 and TRBJ2-5; D may be TRBD2 (5 bases). V lost 3 bases and J lost 2, with 13 bases in between. The CDR3 length is 15 residues. Germline V lookup: CDR1 LNHDA, CDR2 SQIVND (reference sequence). The CDR3 sequence is CASSIRRSGQETQYF. Here the CDR3 DNA reads TGTGCCAGTAGTATTCGTAGGTCGGGGCAAGAGACCCAGTACTTC.

This clone was counted between two and nine times. The chain employs TRBV6-5 and TRBJ2-2; 9 nucleotides align to TRBD1. With 4 bases clipped from V and 8 bases from J, the junction kept 8 bases outside the gene matches. CDR1 MNHEY and CDR2 SVGAGI come from the germline V gene. CDR3 length: 15 amino acids. The CDR3 is CASSSGQGWYGELFF. Written as DNA, the CDR3 is TGTGCCAGCAGTTCAGGACAGGGGTGGTATGGGGAGCTGTTTTTT.

The gene calls are TRBV7-3 and TRBJ1-6; 8 bases agree with TRBD1. The CDR3 totals 14 residues. V shed 6 bases, J shed 7 bases, and the junction held 5 bases outside the gene matches. Germline values: CDR1 SGHTA, CDR2 FQGTGA. The CDR3 loop reads CASSLDRANSPLHF. The CDR3 DNA reads TGTGCCAGCAGTCTGGACAGGGCCAATTCACCCCTCCACTTT.

J is TRBJ1-2 and V is TRBV3-1 (or the pseudogene TRBV3-2); D unresolved. Per the germline V gene, CDR1 is LGHDT and CDR2 is YNNKEL (reference sequence). The CDR3 consists of 14 residues. The V gene lost 4 bases and the J gene lost 6 bases, with 15 bases spanning the gap. CDR3: CASSLNQGRDGYTF. For the CDR3, the DNA is TGTGCCAGCAGCCTTAATCAAGGGCGGGATGGCTACACCTTC.

This clone has only a few counts. The DNA of the CDR3 is TGTGCCACCAGCACCGGGACAGCAAGAAACACCATATATTTT. Translated: CATSTGTARNTIYF. The chain carries TRBV15 and TRBJ1-3; TRBD1 matches at 7 bases. The CDR3 covers 14 residues. V was clipped by 4 bases and J by 5 bases; unmatched bases: 5. CDR1 LNHNV and CDR2 YYDKDF come from the germline V gene (reference sequence).

The rearrangement links TRBV28 to TRBJ1-2; D perhaps matches TRBD1 (5 bases). Trimming left V 1 base short and J 6 bases short, with 15 bases between. The CDR3 extends over 15 amino acids. Germline lookup yields CDR1 MDHEN and CDR2 SYDVKM. CDR3 sequence: CASSLFGRVSHGYTF. Here the CDR3 DNA reads TGTGCCAGCAGTTTATTTGGCAGGGTGTCCCATGGCTACACCTTC.

This clone was counted between two and nine times. The rearrangement links TRBV27 to TRBJ1-1, with D maybe TRBD1 (5 bases). The CDR3 has 14 amino acids. Trimming cost V 6 bases and J 8 bases, with 19 bases left between them. The germline gives CDR1 MNHEY, CDR2 SMNVEV (reference sequence). This CDR3 is CASSSAGDPGEAFF. The CDR3 DNA sequence: TGTGCCAGCAGCTCAGCGGGGGATCCTGGGGAAGCTTTCTTT.

The sample holds a few counts of this clone. The J gene is TRBJ1-4, the V gene TRBV5-5; TRBD1 is a possible D gene (6 bases). V shed 4 bases and J shed 7 bases, with 17 bases lying between them. The germline gives CDR1 SGHKS, CDR2 YYEKEE (reference sequence). The length of the CDR3 is 15 residues. Written as DNA, the CDR3 is TGTGCCAGCAGCCTAGGGGGGGCGCTTGGTGAAAAACTGTTTTTT. Residues: CASSLGGALGEKLFF.

This chain links TRBV21-1 with TRBJ1-1; the listed D gene, TRBD1, was not tested against the DNA. TRBV21-1 is assigned pseudogene status. The CDR3 is 16 amino acids. The CDR3 here is CASKNRPGQVNTEAFF. In nucleotides, the CDR3 is TGTGCCAGCAAGAATCGCCCGGGACAGGTGAACACTGAAGCTTTCTTT.

The chain links TRBV19 to TRBJ2-2, with 8 bases matching TRBD1. CDR3 length: 15 residues. J gave up 0 bases and V 4 bases, and 1 base lay outside the gene matches. Germline V gene data show CDR1 as LNHDA and CDR2 as SQIVND (reference sequence). CDR3 in DNA: TGTGCCAGTAGTAACAGGGGGTCGAACACCGGGGAGCTGTTTTTT. This translates into CASSNRGSNTGELFF.

This chain links TRBV20-1 with TRBJ2-5; tentatively, D is TRBD1 (6 bases). Germline CDR1 DFQATT, CDR2 SNEGSKA (reference sequence). V lost 7 bases, J lost 2 bases, and 14 bases lay in between. This CDR3 region has 13 residues. The CDR3 sequence is CSGSPGQQETQYF. The CDR3 DNA sequence: TGCAGTGGTAGTCCGGGACAACAAGAGACCCAGTACTTC.

The chain links TRBV20-1 to TRBJ1-6; 8 bases fit TRBD1. CDR1 is DFQATT, CDR2 SNEGSKA, per germline (reference sequence). The CDR3 contains 13 residues. V trimming: 3 bases; J trimming: 6 bases; junction bases outside the gene matches: 1. CDR3 nucleotide sequence: TGCAGTGCTAGTGGACAGGGTAATTCACCCCTCCACTTT. This encodes CSASGQGNSPLHF.

V is TRBV29-1 and J is TRBJ2-5; D perhaps matches TRBD2 (5 bases). CDR1 and CDR2 from the germline V gene are SQVTM and ANQGSEA. V shed 3 bases and J shed 5 bases, with 13 bases lying between them. This CDR3 spans 13 amino acids. Here the CDR3 reads CSVDRLAKETQYF. CDR3 bases: TGCAGCGTTGATAGGCTAGCCAAGGAGACCCAGTACTTC.

The rearrangement uses TRBV29-1 and TRBJ1-1; TRBD1 aligns across 8 bases. This CDR3 is built from 13 residues. V shed 6 bases, J shed 5 bases, and the junction held 8 bases outside the gene matches. Germline CDR1 is SQVTM and CDR2 is ANQGSEA. The CDR3 DNA reads TGCAGCGTGGCGGGACAGGCCTTGACTGAAGCTTTCTTT. Residues: CSVAGQALTEAFF.

This rearrangement joins TRBV3-1 (or the pseudogene TRBV3-2) to TRBJ1-1, with 7 positions matching TRBD1. The length of the CDR3 is 12 residues. Germline-derived CDR1 and CDR2 are LGHDT and YNNKEL (reference sequence). V was pared by 2 bases and J by 7 bases, with 1 base of the junction left unmatched. CDR3 loop: CASSQRDSEAFF. For the CDR3, the DNA is TGTGCCAGCAGCCAAAGGGACAGTGAAGCTTTCTTT.

V usage is TRBV13 and J usage is TRBJ1-1, with D perhaps TRBD1 (5 bases). This CDR3 has 16 residues. V gave up 5 bases and J gave up 3 bases, with 19 bases separating them. CDR1 is PRHDT, CDR2 FYEKMQ, per germline (reference sequence). The CDR3 region is CASSPTWGGLDTEAFF. The DNA of the CDR3 is TGTGCCAGCAGCCCCACGTGGGGGGGATTAGACACTGAAGCTTTCTTT. Variable domain in full (rest from reference TRBV13 and TRBJ1-1): AAGVIQSPRHLIKEKRETATLKCYPIPRHDTVYWYQQGPGQDPQFLISFYEKMQSDKGSIPDRFSAQQFSDYHSELNMSSLELGDSALYFCASSPTWGGLDTEAFFGQGTRLTVV.

The V and J genes are TRBV18 and TRBJ1-1; TRBD1 matches at 7 bases. V shed 6 bases and J 2 bases; nucleotides not matched to a gene: 12. The CDR3 is made up of 16 amino acids. Looked up from germline, CDR1 is KGHSH and CDR2 is LQKENI. The CDR3 sequence is CASSPEAGTVNTEAFF. CDR3 in DNA: TGTGCCAGCTCTCCCGAAGCCGGGACAGTTAACACTGAAGCTTTCTTT. Combining the CDR3 with reference TRBV18 and TRBJ1-1 gives the whole variable domain NAGVMQNPRHLVRRRGQEARLRCSPMKGHSHVYWYRQLPEEGLKFMVYLQKENIIDESGMPKERFSAEFPKEGPSILRIQQVVRGDSAAYFCASSPEAGTVNTEAFFGQGTRLTVV.

This clone was recorded a few times. The chain employs TRBV13 and TRBJ1-6; 7 bases agree with TRBD1. Germline V gene data show CDR1 as PRHDT and CDR2 as FYEKMQ (reference sequence). The ends lost 0 bases at V and 5 bases at J; junction bases unmatched: 1. The CDR3 runs to 15 residues. The CDR3: CASSLGTGDNSPLHF. CDR3 DNA: TGTGCCAGCAGCTTAGGCACAGGGGATAATTCACCCCTCCACTTT.

The chain uses TRBV5-5 and TRBJ2-7; D may be TRBD1 (6 bases). The CDR3 extends over 15 amino acids. Trimming pared 6 bases from V and 3 bases from J, leaving 19 bases between. The germline gives CDR1 SGHKS, CDR2 YYEKEE (reference sequence). CDR3 nucleotide sequence: TGTGCCAGCAACATTTTCCCGGGACAACGCTACGAGCAGTACGTC. Translation gives CASNIFPGQRYEQYV.

The CDR3 loop is CASSPHRGGNQPQHF. CDR3 coding DNA: TGTGCCAGCAGCCCACACAGGGGCGGCAATCAGCCCCAGCATTTT. The chain is built from TRBV7-6 and TRBJ1-5; 7 bases line up with TRBD1. V shed 5 bases, J shed 2 bases, and the junction held 6 bases outside the gene matches. CDR1 is SGHVS and CDR2 is FNYEAQ in the germline V gene. The CDR3 is made up of 15 amino acids.

The V gene is TRBV6-1, the J gene TRBJ1-1, with D hard to call. Germline loops: CDR1 MNHNS, CDR2 SASEGT. CDR3 length: 13 residues. The V end lost 2 bases, the J end lost 1 base, and 5 bases lay between the germline ends. This CDR3 is CASSEYGNTEAFF. CDR3 sequence (DNA): TGTGCCAGCAGTGAATACGGGAACACTGAAGCTTTCTTT.

The J gene is TRBJ2-1, the V gene TRBV18; D is uncertain. Germline CDR1 KGHSH, CDR2 LQKENI. This CDR3 has 15 residues. V was cut by 2 bases and J by 2 bases, with 10 bases left in between. The CDR3, as DNA: TGTGCCAGCTCACCAAACACGGGTCCCTACAATGAGCAGTTCTTC. Its protein product is CASSPNTGPYNEQFF.

The chain couples TRBV9 to TRBJ2-2, with 9 bases that match TRBD2. Germline CDR1 is SGDLS and CDR2 is YYNGEE. The CDR3 is 17 amino acids. Trimming took 4 bases from V and 1 from J; bases not matched to a gene: 8. CDR3 nucleotides: TGTGCCAGCAGCAGCCTGCGGGGGGGTCTGAACACCGGGGAGCTGTTTTTT. This codes for CASSSLRGGLNTGELFF.

J is TRBJ1-2 and V is TRBV19; TRBD1 is a possible D gene (6 bases). This CDR3 contains 15 residues. The germline gives CDR1 LNHDA, CDR2 SQIVND (reference sequence). Trimming pared 1 base from V and 4 bases from J, leaving 13 bases between. In DNA, the CDR3 is TGTGCCAGTAGTATAGGTCCAGCAGGGGCCTATGGCTACACCTTC. As protein: CASSIGPAGAYGYTF.